Shown below are 6 T cell receptor beta chains from a single sample sequenced in a study of blood T cell repertoires in COVID-19. Profiling relied on immunoSEQ multiplex PCR, and the TCRdb table lists in-frame clones only, not all of them. The repertoire holds around 250,000 clones, with 80% to 90% as singletons. Material for sequencing was peripheral blood. These receptors all come from a man aged 25 to 45 who had recovered from COVID-19.

V is TRBV9 and J is TRBJ1-5; D remains ambiguous. Per germline, CDR1 SGDLS and CDR2 YYNGEE. The CDR3 is made up of 13 amino acids. With 0 bases removed from V and 6 bases from J, the gap between germline ends came to 7 bases. CDR3 sequence (DNA): TGTGCCAGCAGCGTAGATGAGAGTCAGCCCCAGCATTTT. The encoded protein is CASSVDESQPQHF.

The V and J genes are TRBV9 and TRBJ2-7; D is possibly TRBD2 (6 bases). Germline lookup yields CDR1 SGDLS and CDR2 YYNGEE. The ends were cut back, 1 base at V and 5 bases at J, with 13 bases in the middle. This CDR3 region has 14 residues. For the CDR3, the DNA is TGTGCCAGCAGCGTATGGAGGGATGGAAACGAGCAGTACTTC. This codes for CASSVWRDGNEQYF.

The gene calls are TRBV4-1 and TRBJ1-4, with 10 bases matching TRBD1. The CDR3 contains 17 residues. J lost 7 bases, V lost 6 bases, and 14 bases had no gene match. CDR1 is MGHRA, CDR2 YSYEKL, per germline. Here the CDR3 DNA reads TGCGCCAGCAGACGCAAGTTGACAGGGGGCTATGGTGAAAAACTGTTTTTT. It specifies CASRRKLTGGYGEKLFF.

The chain is built from TRBV9 and TRBJ2-2; D unresolved. The CDR3 extends over 14 amino acids. V lost 6 bases, J lost 3 bases, and 12 bases lay in between. Germline V gene lookup returns CDR1 SGDLS and CDR2 YYNGEE. The CDR3 region is CASTGGLHTGELFF. The CDR3 DNA sequence: TGTGCCAGCACGGGTGGCCTGCACACCGGGGAGCTGTTTTTT. The full variable domain, with the rest looked up from reference TRBV9 and TRBJ2-2, is DSGVTQTPKHLITATGQRVTLRCSPRSGDLSVYWYQQSLDQGLQFLIQYYNGEERAKGNILERFSAQQFPDLHSELNLSSLELGDSALYFCASTGGLHTGELFFGEGSRLTVL.

This clone was observed a single time. The chain carries TRBV15 and TRBJ2-3; TRBD2 is a possible D gene (6 bases). V lost 3 bases and J lost 0, with 10 bases in between. Germline values: CDR1 LNHNV, CDR2 YYDKDF (reference sequence). The CDR3 totals 15 residues. Here the CDR3 reads CATSSLLASTDTQYF. CDR3 nucleotide sequence: TGTGCCACCAGCAGCCTACTAGCAAGCACAGATACGCAGTATTTT.

As concerns this clone: This CDR3 is also generated by other DNA sequences in the sample. The rearrangement joins TRBV15 to TRBJ1-4, with 9 bases lining up with TRBD1. V dropped 3 bases and J dropped 4; count of bases not matched to a gene: 0. This CDR3 spans 14 amino acids. Germline V gene data show CDR1 as LNHNV and CDR2 as YYDKDF (reference sequence). The CDR3 spells CATSRDRGNEKLFF. The CDR3 coding sequence is TGTGCCACCAGCAGGGACAGGGGTAATGAAAAACTGTTTTTT.